This TCR beta chain was documented in a study of cytomegalovirus exposure and HLA in healthy donors. V was clipped by 4 bases and J by 8 bases; unmatched bases: 6. Germline V lookup: CDR1 LGHNA, CDR2 YNFKEQ. CDR3 size: 14 residues. The PCR had 60 Vbeta and 13 Jbeta primers. In the authors' workflow: In a later analysis, around 12 million of 60 million to 80 million unique beta chains occurred in at least two donors. Measured with immunoSEQ multiplex PCR; TCRdb has only the in-frame clones, and not every one. That table is the source of V, J and clone size, and D and trimming were worked out from the DNA. The sample records around 62,000 clones, more than 80% being singletons. Study-level findings and limits: Fewer N-insertions than the roughly 700-donor mean were reportedly shown by an Asian-associated ancestry cluster in a later analysis.

On this clone: The antigen is not known.

The sequenced sample consisted of PBMCs. The chain joins TRBV4-2 to TRBJ1-4, with TRBD1 matching over 8 bases. The clonotype comes from a woman in her 30s in good health and CMV-seronegative. The CDR3 sequence is CASSLGQGSEKLFF. DNA for the CDR3: TGTGCCAGCAGCCTAGGACAGGGTAGCGAAAAACTGTTTTTT.